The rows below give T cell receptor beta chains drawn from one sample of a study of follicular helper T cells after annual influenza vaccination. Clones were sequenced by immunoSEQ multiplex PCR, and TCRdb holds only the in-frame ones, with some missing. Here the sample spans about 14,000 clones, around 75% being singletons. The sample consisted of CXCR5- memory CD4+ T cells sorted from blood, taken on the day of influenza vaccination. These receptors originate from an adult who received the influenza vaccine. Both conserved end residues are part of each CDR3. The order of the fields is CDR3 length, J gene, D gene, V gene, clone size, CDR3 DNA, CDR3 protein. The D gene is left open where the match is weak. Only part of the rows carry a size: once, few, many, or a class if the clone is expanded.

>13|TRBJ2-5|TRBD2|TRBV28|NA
TGTGCCGGCCGGGGCGGGGGGCAAGAGACCCAGTACTTC
CAGRGGGQETQYF
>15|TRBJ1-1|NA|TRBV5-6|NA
TGTGCCAGCAGCTCGATCACGGGCACCCGTAATGAAGCTTTCTTT
CASSSITGTRNEAFF
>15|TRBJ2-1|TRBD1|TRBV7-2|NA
TGTGCCAGCAGCCGACCGGACAGGGGGGTCAGTGAGCAGTTCTTC
CASSRPDRGVSEQFF
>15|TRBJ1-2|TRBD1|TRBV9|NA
TGTGCCAGCAGCGTATCTGACAGGGGGCACTATGGCTACACCTTC
CASSVSDRGHYGYTF
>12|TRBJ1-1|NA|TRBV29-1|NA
TGCAGCGTTGTTTGGGGGTACACTGAAGCTTTCTTT
CSVVWGYTEAFF
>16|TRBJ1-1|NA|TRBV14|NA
TGTGCCAGCAGCCAAGATCTAGGGCAGGGAGACACTGAAGCTTTCTTT
CASSQDLGQGDTEAFF
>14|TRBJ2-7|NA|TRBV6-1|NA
TGTGCCAGCAGTGAAGACGTACGCTCCTACGAGCAGTACTTC
CASSEDVRSYEQYF
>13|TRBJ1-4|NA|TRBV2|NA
TGTGCCAGCAGTCGGACCCGTAATGAAAAACTGTTTTTT
CASSRTRNEKLFF
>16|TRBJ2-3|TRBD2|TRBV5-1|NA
TGCGCCAGCAGCTTGTACGGGACTAGTAGCACAGATACGCAGTATTTT
CASSLYGTSSTDTQYF
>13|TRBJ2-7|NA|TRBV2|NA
TGTGCCAGCGGACGGGTGGGGACCTACGAGCAGTACTTC
CASGRVGTYEQYF
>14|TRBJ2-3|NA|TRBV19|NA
TGTGCCAGTAGTTATACATCCTCCATAGATACGCAGTATTTT
CASSYTSSIDTQYF
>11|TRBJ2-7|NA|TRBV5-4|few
TGTGCCAGCAGCGTAACGGGGGAGCAGTACTTC
CASSVTGEQYF
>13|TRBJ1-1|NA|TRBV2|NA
TGTGCCAGCAGTGATACAGGGAACACTGAAGCTTTCTTT
CASSDTGNTEAFF
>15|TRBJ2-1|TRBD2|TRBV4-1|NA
TGCGCCAGCAGCCAAATGTCGGGGGGGTACAATGAGCAGTTCTTC
CASSQMSGGYNEQFF
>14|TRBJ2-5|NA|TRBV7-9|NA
TGTGCCAGCAGCTCACGACTGAACCAAGAGACCCAGTACTTC
CASSSRLNQETQYF
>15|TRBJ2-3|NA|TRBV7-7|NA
TGTGCCAGCAGCACCTCGAGGGGGGGGACAGATACGCAGTATTTT
CASSTSRGGTDTQYF
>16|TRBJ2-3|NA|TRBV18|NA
TGTGCCAGCTCACCAATCGAGGGGGGGCCCACAGATACGCAGTATTTT
CASSPIEGGPTDTQYF
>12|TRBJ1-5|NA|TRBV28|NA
TGTGCCAGCAGTTTATCGGTGGAGCCCCAGCATTTT
CASSLSVEPQHF
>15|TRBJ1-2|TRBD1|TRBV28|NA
TGTGCCAGCAGTTGGGACAGAGAGCCTGATGGTGGCTACACCTTC
CASSWDREPDGGYTF
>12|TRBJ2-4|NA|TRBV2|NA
TGTGCCAGCAAAGCTGAGGGCGGACCAGGGGTCTTC
CASKAEGGPGVF
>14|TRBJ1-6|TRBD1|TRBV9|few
TGTGCCAGTCACGCCGGGACAGGGAATTCACCCCTCCACTTT
CASHAGTGNSPLHF
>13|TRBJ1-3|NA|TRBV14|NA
TGTGCCAGCAGCGCGCGCTTCTTAAACACCATATATTTT
CASSARFLNTIYF
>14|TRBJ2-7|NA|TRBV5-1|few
TGCGCCAGCAGCAAGGGACAAAACTCCTACGAGCAGTACTTC
CASSKGQNSYEQYF
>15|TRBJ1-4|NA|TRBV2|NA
TGTGCCAGCAGTGAATTGCGGGGGGATAATGAAAAACTGTTTTTT
CASSELRGDNEKLFF
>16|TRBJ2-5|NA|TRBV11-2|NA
TGTGCCAGCAGCTTCGTTAGCGGTGGAGCTTCGGAGACCCAGTACTTC
CASSFVSGGASETQYF
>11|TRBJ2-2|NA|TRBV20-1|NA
TGCAGTGTACCGTCAAACGGGGAGCTGTTTTTT
CSVPSNGELFF
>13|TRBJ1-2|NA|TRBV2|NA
TGTGCCAGCAGGACTCGGGGACGCTCTGGCTACACCTTC
CASRTRGRSGYTF
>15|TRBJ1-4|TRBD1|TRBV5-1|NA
TGCGCCAGCAGCTTGTCGACAGGGGTTAATGAAAAACTGTTTTTT
CASSLSTGVNEKLFF
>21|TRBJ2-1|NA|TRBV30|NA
TGTGCCTGGAAGTGGACCCCAGGACGGGTCATTTTCGGGTCCGCCTACAATGAGCAGTTCTTC
CAWKWTPGRVIFGSAYNEQFF
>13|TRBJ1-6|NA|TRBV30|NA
TGTGCCTGGTGTAGGGGACCGGGTTCACCCCTCCACTTT
CAWCRGPGSPLHF
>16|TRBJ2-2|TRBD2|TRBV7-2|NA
TGTGCCAGCAGCTTAGTAGGGAGGGATTATACCGGGGAGCTGTTTTTT
CASSLVGRDYTGELFF
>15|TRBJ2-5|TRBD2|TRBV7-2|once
TGTGCCAGCAGCGGCCGGATCGGGGGGGCGGAGACCCAGTACTTC
CASSGRIGGAETQYF
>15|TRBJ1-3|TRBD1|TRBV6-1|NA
TGTGCCAGCAGTGGGCGGACAGGGAAAGGAAACACCATATATTTT
CASSGRTGKGNTIYF
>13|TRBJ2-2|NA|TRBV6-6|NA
TGTGCCAGCCGGGGTTCGAACACCGGGGAGCTGTTTTTT
CASRGSNTGELFF
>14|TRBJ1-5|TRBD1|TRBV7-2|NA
TGTGCCAGCAGCAAGGACAGGAGAGACCAGCCCCAGCATTTT
CASSKDRRDQPQHF
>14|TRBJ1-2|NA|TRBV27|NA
TGTGCCAGCAGTTTCCAGCCCCCGGGCTATGGCTACACCTTC
CASSFQPPGYGYTF
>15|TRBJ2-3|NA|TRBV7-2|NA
TGTGCCAGCAGCTTAAGGTTCGGCGGCACAGATACGCAGTATTTT
CASSLRFGGTDTQYF
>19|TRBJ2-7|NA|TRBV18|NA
TGTGCCAGCTCACCAGGAGTCGTTGTCAGGACAATTTTAGGGGACGAGCAGTACTTC
CASSPGVVVRTILGDEQYF
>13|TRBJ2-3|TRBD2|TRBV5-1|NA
TGCGCCAGCTGCGAGCGGGGAACAGATACGCAGTATTTT
CASCERGTDTQYF